One and the same sample provided the 6 T cell receptor beta chains below, sequenced in a study of OX40 agonist ivuxolimab in advanced cancers. The table came from immunoSEQ multiplex PCR; TCRdb's copy has only in-frame clones and leaves some out. The sample gives 75,000 to 95,000 clones, over 75% of which show up once; roughly 3.1% is in the top ten. The material sequenced was CD4+ or CD8+ T cells sorted from blood, taken in a trial of the OX40 agonist ivuxolimab. These receptors all stem from an adult with an advanced solid tumor such as melanoma, head and neck, liver or kidney cancer.

The rearrangement uses TRBV7-2 and TRBJ2-1; D perhaps matches TRBD2 (7 bases). CDR3 length: 17 residues. V was trimmed by 2 bases and J by 6 bases, leaving 20 bases between them. Germline V gives CDR1 SGHTA, CDR2 FQGNSA. In DNA, the CDR3 is TGTGCCAGCAGCTTAATGGTGAGACTAGGGGGGGCCAATGAGCAGTTCTTC. Its protein is CASSLMVRLGGANEQFF.

This chain connects TRBV27 to TRBJ1-1; no firm D call. Trimming pared 6 bases from V and 3 bases from J, leaving 17 bases between. The CDR3 is 15 residues long. Germline CDR1 is MNHEY and CDR2 is SMNVEV (reference sequence). The DNA for the CDR3 is TGTGCCAGCAGAGAACCCCGGACTGATTACACTGAAGCTTTCTTT. It encodes CASREPRTDYTEAFF.

This sequence joins TRBV18 and TRBJ1-5; D may be TRBD1 (5 bases). The CDR3 is 15 amino acids. Germline V lookup: CDR1 KGHSH, CDR2 LQKENI. V shed 6 bases and J shed 0 bases, with 12 bases lying between them. The CDR3 loop is CASSLLDSSNQPQHF. CDR3 nucleotides: TGTGCCAGCTCGCTCTTAGACAGTAGCAATCAGCCCCAGCATTTT.

The table lists this clone with a few counts. The J gene is TRBJ2-1, the V gene TRBV7-3; 12 bases agree with TRBD2. The V and J ends lost 5 bases and 14 bases, in that order; junction bases with no gene match: 7. The CDR3 runs 13 residues. CDR1 and CDR2 from the germline V gene are SGHTA and FQGTGA. The CDR3 nucleotides are TGTGCCAGCAGCGCGACTAGCGGGAGTCAGAAGTTCTTC. Translating gives CASSATSGSQKFF. Drawing the rest from reference TRBV7-3 and TRBJ2-1, the complete variable domain is GAGVSQTPSNKVTEKGKYVELRCDPISGHTALYWYRQSLGQGPEFLIYFQGTGAADDSGLPNDRFFAVRPEGSVSTLKIQRTERGDSAVYLCASSATSGSQKFFGPGTRLTVL.

This sequence joins TRBV10-3 and TRBJ2-3; D unresolved. Trimming stripped 6 bases from V and 5 bases from J, with 9 bases between. CDR3 size: 12 residues. Germline V lookup: CDR1 ENHRY, CDR2 SYGVKD. As DNA, the CDR3 is TGTGCCATCAGAAGCCCGGGAGATACGCAGTATTTT. It encodes CAIRSPGDTQYF.

The rearrangement uses TRBV5-5 and TRBJ1-2, with D possibly being TRBD1 (6 bases). The CDR3 has 13 amino acids. The germline V gene encodes CDR1 SGHKS and CDR2 YYEKEE (reference sequence). Trimming removed 4 bases at V and 4 bases at J, with 11 bases between. CDR3 sequence (DNA): TGTGCCAGCAGCCCTGGACAGATCTATGGCTACACCTTC. The encoded protein is CASSPGQIYGYTF.